These 18 T cell receptor beta chains share one sample of origin, sequenced in a study of identical twins. Each CDR3 protein is one row after TCRdb ran MiXCR on the 5' RACE reads. This table has fewer than 550,000 distinct CDR3 sequences, 13% to 15% appearing once. These records were also assigned to another study, of yellow fever vaccine responses in identical twins.

Sequencing input: CD4+ T cells sorted from blood. The receptors originated from a woman under 30 in good health.

This clonotype showed up just a few times. This chain connects TRBV20-1 to TRBJ2-7, with TRBD1 matching 10 bases. With 7 bases clipped from V and 3 bases from J, the junction kept 9 bases outside the gene matches. Germline values: CDR1 DFQATT, CDR2 SNEGSKA (reference sequence). The CDR3 spans 14 residues. The CDR3 protein is CSVRSGTGVYEQYF. The CDR3 DNA reads TGCAGTGTAAGATCCGGGACAGGGGTCTACGAGCAGTACTTC.

In its sample, this clonotype was seen a few times. This rearrangement joins TRBV18 to TRBJ2-2; D is undetermined. V was pared by 4 bases and J by 2 bases, with 14 bases between. The V gene's germline CDR1 is KGHSH and CDR2 LQKENI. The CDR3 runs 16 residues. CDR3 sequence reads: CASSQIQTPNTGELFF. In nucleotides, the CDR3 is TGTGCCAGCTCACAGATTCAAACACCAAACACCGGGGAGCTGTTTTTT. Based on the CDR3 plus reference TRBV18 and TRBJ2-2, the full variable domain is NAGVMQNPRHLVRRRGQEARLRCSPMKGHSHVYWYRQLPEEGLKFMVYLQKENIIDESGMPKERFSAEFPKEGPSILRIQQVVRGDSAAYFCASSQIQTPNTGELFFGEGSRLTVL.

This clonotype was seen a few times. The J gene is TRBJ1-2, the V gene TRBV15, with 10 bases aligning to TRBD1. This CDR3 region has 13 residues. The germline V gene encodes CDR1 LNHNV and CDR2 YYDKDF (reference sequence). V was clipped by 4 bases and J by 7 bases; unmatched bases: 3. This chain's CDR3 is CATSMTGGLGYTF. DNA of the CDR3: TGTGCCACCAGCATGACAGGGGGCCTTGGCTACACCTTC.

The V call is TRBV7-9, the J call TRBJ2-7; D is unclear. Trimming shortened V by 5 bases and J by 6 bases, and 17 bases separated the two germline ends. The germline gives CDR1 SEHNR, CDR2 FQNEAQ (reference sequence). The CDR3 sequence is 14 residues long. Here the CDR3 DNA reads TGTGCCAGCAGCCGCTCCCCGGTGGCCGGCGAGCAGTACTTC. It yields the protein CASSRSPVAGEQYF.

V and J are TRBV12-3 or TRBV12-4 and TRBJ1-5; D gene ambiguous. This CDR3 contains 14 residues. The V end was cut by 8 bases, the J end by 0 bases, with 11 bases between. CDR3 sequence: CASRRRPSNQPQHF. The DNA for the CDR3 is TGTGCCAGCCGCAGGAGGCCTAGCAATCAGCCCCAGCATTTT.

V and J are TRBV11-1 and TRBJ1-1; D is uncertain. The CDR3 consists of 15 residues. The germline V gene has CDR1 SGHAT and CDR2 FQDESV (reference sequence). V shed 5 bases and J shed 0 bases, with 13 bases lying between them. Written as DNA, the CDR3 is TGTGCCAGCAGCATCGGACGGCCCATGAACACTGAAGCTTTCTTT. Translating it yields CASSIGRPMNTEAFF.

The sample holds a few counts of this clonotype. The genes are TRBV14 and TRBJ1-1; D is undetermined. This CDR3 contains 14 residues. Trimming took 3 bases from V and 2 from J, leaving 10 bases between them. The germline gives CDR1 SGHDN, CDR2 FVKESK. The CDR3 nucleotides read TGTGCCAGCAGCCATAGGCATATTAACACTGAAGCTTTCTTT. It specifies CASSHRHINTEAFF.

CDR3 DNA: TGTGCCAGCAGCGTCATCAACGGAGCCTACGAGCAGTACTTC. Translation gives CASSVINGAYEQYF. The chain couples TRBV2 to TRBJ2-7; no clear D. CDR3 size: 14 residues. Trimming removed 6 bases from V and 2 bases from J, with 14 bases in between. Germline values: CDR1 SNHLY, CDR2 FYNNEI.

CDR3 DNA: TGTGCCAGCAGTTACTCGCAGAGAAAAGAGACCCAGTACTTC. Its protein is CASSYSQRKETQYF. The J gene is TRBJ2-5, the V gene TRBV6-5; no clear D gene. The V gene's germline CDR1 is MNHEY and CDR2 SVGAGI. The CDR3 spans 14 residues. Trimming shortened V by 0 bases and J by 3 bases, and 8 bases separated the two germline ends.

This clonotype was recorded many times. The V gene is TRBV4-2, the J gene TRBJ2-7, with D uncertain. In germline, CDR1 is LGHNA, CDR2 YNFKEQ. The CDR3 is made up of 13 amino acids. Trimming shortened V by 0 bases and J by 6 bases, and 9 bases separated the two germline ends. CDR3 bases: TGTGCCAGCAGCCAAGATCTAATGGGCGAGCAGTACTTC. It yields the protein CASSQDLMGEQYF.

The chain links TRBV9 to TRBJ2-2; tentatively, D is TRBD1 or TRBD2 (7 bases each). The germline CDR1 and CDR2 sequences are SGDLS and YYNGEE. The germline V and J ends were trimmed by 3 bases and 7 bases, with 19 bases remaining between them. The CDR3 is 16 residues long. The CDR3 reads CASSAAGGGYHGELFF. In DNA form, the CDR3 reads TGTGCCAGCAGCGCGGCAGGGGGAGGGTACCACGGGGAGCTGTTTTTT.

This clonotype was counted only a few times. This rearrangement joins TRBV12-3 or TRBV12-4 to TRBJ2-2; D not certain. V shed 3 bases and J shed 5 bases, with 7 bases lying between them. CDR3 size: 13 residues. The CDR3 sequence: CASSFMETGELFF. DNA of the CDR3: TGTGCCAGCAGTTTTATGGAGACCGGGGAGCTGTTTTTT.

This clonotype was detected only a few times. CDR3 protein: CASSLPSGQEYQETQYF. The CDR3 nucleotides read TGTGCCAGCAGCTTGCCCTCGGGCCAGGAGTACCAAGAGACCCAGTACTTC. This rearrangement joins TRBV5-5 to TRBJ2-5; D is unresolved. Germline CDR1 reads SGHKS; CDR2 reads YYEKEE (reference sequence). The CDR3 covers 17 residues. The V end lost 1 base, the J end lost 0 bases, and 16 bases lay between the germline ends.

The CDR3: CASSQEGSYEQYF. The CDR3 DNA reads as TGCGCCAGCAGCCAAGAGGGCTCCTACGAGCAGTACTTC. The chain has TRBV4-1 and TRBJ2-7, with D unclear. The CDR3 contains 13 residues. V was trimmed by 0 bases and J by 0 bases, leaving 3 bases between them. CDR1 and CDR2 (germline): MGHRA, YSYEKL.

The rearrangement joins TRBV4-1 to TRBJ2-2, with D perhaps matching TRBD1 (5 bases). The CDR3 is made up of 16 amino acids. V lost 1 base to trimming and J lost 6 bases, with 15 bases between them. From germline, CDR1 is MGHRA and CDR2 YSYEKL. CDR3 in DNA: TGCGCCAGCAGCCAAGTGGTTTCCAGGGCAGCCGGGGAGCTGTTTTTT. It specifies CASSQVVSRAAGELFF.

This rearrangement joins TRBV28 to TRBJ2-5, with D perhaps given as TRBD1 or TRBD2 (5 bases each). Germline V gene data show CDR1 as MDHEN and CDR2 as SYDVKM. The CDR3 is 16 residues long. Trimming removed 5 bases from V and 0 bases from J, with 16 bases in between. CDR3 in DNA: TGTGCCAGCAGTGGGGGTTATGAGGGGTACCAAGAGACCCAGTACTTC. It encodes CASSGGYEGYQETQYF. The full variable domain, rest sourced from reference TRBV28 and TRBJ2-5, is DVKVTQSSRYLVKRTGEKVFLECVQDMDHENMFWYRQDPGLGLRLIYFSYDVKMKEKGDIPEGYSVSREKKERFSLILESASTNQTSMYLCASSGGYEGYQETQYFGPGTRLLVL.

This clonotype was seen a few times. The chain couples TRBV2 to TRBJ1-1; 8 positions agree with TRBD1. The CDR3 loop spans 14 amino acids. Trimming cost V 6 bases and J 4 bases; bases outside gene matches: 7. The germline CDR1 and CDR2 sequences are SNHLY and FYNNEI. CDR3 coding DNA: TGTGCCAGCAGCGACAGGGGTTTGGGCACTGAAGCTTTCTTT. Translating gives CASSDRGLGTEAFF. Full variable domain (remainder filled in from reference TRBV2 and TRBJ1-1): EPEVTQTPSHQVTQMGQEVILRCVPISNHLYFYWYRQILGQKVEFLVSFYNNEISEKSEIFDDQFSVERPDGSNFTLKIRSTKLEDSAMYFCASSDRGLGTEAFFGQGTRLTVV.

This chain connects TRBV6-5 to TRBJ1-2; 10 positions match TRBD1. Germline V gives CDR1 MNHEY, CDR2 SVGAGI. J gave up 7 bases and V 7 bases, and 3 bases lay outside the gene matches. The CDR3 extends over 12 amino acids. CDR3 sequence (DNA): TGTGCCAGCACTGGGACAGGGGCTGGCTACACCTTC. Translating gives CASTGTGAGYTF.